This TCR beta chain comes out of a study of cytotoxic CD8 clonotypes in ibrutinib-treated CLL (dated by TCRdb to the early 2020s). The study in broad terms: The cohort had 11 to 12 relapsed/refractory and approximately 14 treatment-naive patients; 17 were IGHV unmutated. Cryopreserved peripheral blood mononuclear cells were collected at three points: before therapy, at response, and at either sustained remission or disease progression. Partial responses were observed in about 25 patients and complete responses in 2; after a median follow-up of 68 months, remission was maintained in approximately 14 patients and progression was observed in roughly 12. The response samples were drawn at a median of around eleven months into treatment, with a range of about 6 to 40 months. All remission and progressive disease samples were collected while patients were still receiving ibrutinib. On average, each sample yielded 255,043 productive templates and 85,000 to 95,000 productive rearrangements. Longitudinal samples were available for about 30% of the 86 trial participants. Results the study describes overall, beyond this receptor: Public clonotypes were rare and either shrank or stayed stable during treatment, and the rise in clonality at ibrutinib response reflected expansion of private clonotypes. Clonality increased at ibrutinib response, stayed stable in sustained remission, and fell back toward baseline at progression. Sampling times were not matched between sustained-remission and progressing patients, and lymph node repertoires were not studied. Baseline clonality exceeded that of age-matched healthy donors and correlated strongly with circulating CD8+ T-cell counts.

The junction shows trimming of 5 bases on V and 7 bases on J, and the gene matches do not reach 22 bases of it. Via the germline V gene, CDR1 is LGHNT and CDR2 FRNRAP. Taken from cysteine to phenylalanine, the CDR3 has 18 residues. Only CDR3 DNA remains: 54 bases, in frame from the first base. The time point label on this specimen signifies: progressive disease on ibrutinib. For TCR beta library preparation, roughly 2 micrograms of genomic DNA was extracted from cryopreserved PBMCs. Longitudinal blood samples from CLL patients on ibrutinib monotherapy underwent high-throughput TCR beta sequencing. The patients were enrolled in a single-center, open-label phase 2 trial of ibrutinib monotherapy. As for this clone: It lacks a known antigen. Base quality data are lacking; no much larger clone is found one base away.

The goal of deep resolution MiSeq sequencing was a depth between 1 in 1 million and 1 in 200,000 T cells, and coverage averaged 10x per clonotype. TCR beta libraries were generated with the immunoSEQ hsTCRB Kit. Under the source paper's analysis protocol: ImmunoSEQ Data Assistant and ImmunoSEQ Analyzer were used for data analysis, and V, D and J genes were assigned according to IMGT definitions. Clonality, which ranges from 0 to 1, was calculated as one minus the normalized Shannon entropy of productive rearrangement frequencies. Only overrepresented clonotypes making up at least 0.05% of each patient's repertoire were included in the public clonotype analysis. Some 14 age-matched healthy donor repertoires from immuneACCESS served as clonality controls. TCRdb provides this immuneACCESS table in a form limited to in-frame rearrangements. Some clones are lacking; in checked studies, under half of them reflect an unresolved V gene, and why the rest are absent is not known. V, J and clone size reflect that table, while D and trimming were determined from the DNA. The sample table records some 170,000 clones; roughly 90% of these occur just once. More than 2.5% of the sample comes from the top ten.

The chain was built from TRBV12-5 and TRBJ1-2; 7 central bases correspond to TRBD1. This TCR was sampled from a human donor with chronic lymphocytic leukemia. Source: PBMCs, taken at disease progression, from a patient treated with ibrutinib. The sequenced DNA is TGTGCTAGTGGTACGATATCGGGACAGTCGGTCAGGGACTCTGGCTACACCTTC. The translation is CASGTISGQSVRDSGYTF. Full variable domain (CDR3 extended with the reference TRBV12-5 and TRBJ1-2 proteins): DARVTQTPRHKVTEMGQEVTMRCQPILGHNTVFWYRQTMMQGLELLAYFRNRAPLDDSGMPKDRFSAEMPDATLATLKIQPSEPRDSAVYFCASGTISGQSVRDSGYTFGSGTRLTVV.